This T cell receptor beta chain was profiled in a study of T-cell reconstitution after alpha-beta-depleted transplantation in children. J was trimmed by 5 bases and V by 4 bases; bases with no gene match: 12. CDR3 size: 16 residues. Germline CDR1 reads SGHRS; CDR2 reads YFSETQ. The TCRbeta library was prepared with unique molecular identifiers. One entry per CDR3 protein results from TCRdb running MiXCR on the PCR reads. Of some 350,000 distinct CDR3 sequences in the sample, about a tenth were seen once. The TCR sequence derives from a human donor who donated a stem cell graft to a child with acute lymphoblastic leukemia. The starting material was PBMCs from the stem cell graft donor, obtained from the stem cell graft. The chain is built from TRBV5-1 and TRBJ2-1; TRBD2 matches 7 bases. CDR3 coding DNA: TGCGCCAGCAGCGCAGCGGTGGGGGGGTCAGACAATGAGCAGTTCTTC. The encoded protein is CASSAAVGGSDNEQFF.